This TCR beta chain was profiled in a study of shared T cell receptors in the human thymus. The CDR3 contains 15 residues. CDR1 and CDR2 (germline): MNHEY, SVGAGI. With V trimmed by 4 bases and J by 7 bases, 7 bases remained unmatched. The table came from immunoSEQ multiplex PCR; TCRdb's copy has only in-frame clones and leaves some out. The profile shows about 380,000 clones, around 93% of them singletons. This clonotype was sampled from a human donor. The rearrangement links TRBV6-5 to TRBJ2-1; 10 bases align to TRBD2. Source material: thymocytes. CDR3 DNA sequence: TGTGCCAGCAGTTTTCTAGCGGGAGAGGCGAATGAGCAGTTCTTC. This translates into CASSFLAGEANEQFF.